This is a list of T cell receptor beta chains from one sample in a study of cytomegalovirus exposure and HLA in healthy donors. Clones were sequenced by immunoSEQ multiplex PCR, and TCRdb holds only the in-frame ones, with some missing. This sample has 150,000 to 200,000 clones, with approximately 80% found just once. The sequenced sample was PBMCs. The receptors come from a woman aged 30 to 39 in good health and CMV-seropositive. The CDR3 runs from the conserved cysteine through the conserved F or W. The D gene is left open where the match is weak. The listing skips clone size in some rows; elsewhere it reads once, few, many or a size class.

CASSISIGRTLNYGYTF	TGTGCCAGTAGTATATCAATCGGGAGGACCCTTAACTATGGCTACACCTTC	NA	TRBV19	TRBJ1-2	NA
CASSDRLSYGYTF	TGTGCCAGCTCGGACAGGCTCTCCTATGGCTACACCTTC	TRBD1	TRBV28	TRBJ1-2	NA
CSGRVYNEQFF	TGCAGTGGGAGGGTATACAATGAGCAGTTCTTC	NA	TRBV20-1	TRBJ2-1	NA
CAWNLGQETQYF	TGTGCCTGGAACCTCGGCCAAGAGACCCAGTACTTC	NA	TRBV30	TRBJ2-5	NA
CASSQDIYNEQFF	TGTGCCAGCTCACAGGACATTTACAATGAGCAGTTCTTC	NA	TRBV18	TRBJ2-1	NA
CAWSVQAEQYF	TGTGCCTGGAGTGTACAGGCCGAGCAGTACTTC	NA	TRBV30	TRBJ2-7	NA
CASSLRTSGSYNEQFF	TGTGCCAGCAGTCTTAGGACTAGCGGCTCCTACAATGAGCAGTTCTTC	TRBD2	TRBV27	TRBJ2-1	NA
CSVGGTYSYEQYF	TGCAGCGTGGGAGGGACTTATTCCTACGAGCAGTACTTC	TRBD2	TRBV29-1	TRBJ2-7	NA
CAWNQGTSGASTDTQYF	TGTGCCTGGAACCAGGGGACTAGCGGAGCTAGCACAGATACGCAGTATTTT	TRBD2	TRBV30	TRBJ2-3	NA
CASSPLRTGGFEAFF	TGTGCCAGCAGTCCCTTAAGGACAGGGGGCTTTGAAGCTTTCTTT	TRBD1	TRBV6-5	TRBJ1-1	NA
CASSDYGISYEQYF	TGCGCCAGCAGTGACTACGGGATCTCCTACGAGCAGTACTTC	NA	TRBV10-1	TRBJ2-7	NA
CASSHDPQTAMNTEAFF	TGTGCCAGCAGTCACGACCCCCAGACAGCAATGAACACTGAAGCTTTCTTT	NA	TRBV27	TRBJ1-1	NA
CASSFLPDRGQGTQYF	TGTGCCAGCAGTTTTTTACCCGACAGGGGCCAAGGGACCCAGTACTTC	TRBD1	TRBV6-6	TRBJ2-5	NA
CSSSEGTFEKLFF	TGTTCCAGCAGCGAAGGGACATTTGAAAAACTGTTTTTT	NA	TRBV7-9	TRBJ1-4	NA
CASSLTDSGANVLTF	TGCGCCAGCAGCCTGACAGACTCTGGGGCCAACGTCCTGACTTTC	NA	TRBV5-1	TRBJ2-6	NA
CASSLSLAGNEQFF	TGTGCCAGCAGCTTGTCTCTAGCAGGCAATGAGCAGTTCTTC	NA	TRBV5-5	TRBJ2-1	NA
CASSSAGDTQYF	TGTGCCAGCAGTTCTGCCGGGGATACGCAGTATTTT	NA	TRBV28	TRBJ2-3	NA
CASSSAGHYSYEQYF	TGTGCCAGCAGCTCGGCTGGTCACTACTCCTACGAGCAGTACTTC	NA	TRBV11-2	TRBJ2-7	NA
CAWSKATYQETQYF	TGTGCCTGGAGTAAAGCGACGTACCAAGAGACCCAGTACTTC	NA	TRBV30	TRBJ2-5	NA
CASSPWTSQETQYF	TGTGCCAGCAGCCCCTGGACTAGCCAAGAGACCCAGTACTTC	TRBD2	TRBV7-3	TRBJ2-5	NA
CASSGTSSYEQYF	TGTGCCAGCAGTGGGACTTCCTCCTACGAGCAGTACTTC	NA	TRBV2	TRBJ2-7	few
CASSPTGQETQYF	TGTGCCAGTAGCCCCACAGGCCAAGAGACCCAGTACTTC	NA	TRBV19	TRBJ2-5	NA
CASSIFQGQENSPLHF	TGTGCCAGTAGTATATTTCAGGGACAGGAGAATTCACCCCTCCACTTT	TRBD1	TRBV19	TRBJ1-6	NA
CASSLGRGSTDTQYF	TGCGCCAGCAGCTTGGGACGGGGGAGCACAGATACGCAGTATTTT	NA	TRBV5-1	TRBJ2-3	NA
CASSWGGSSYNEQFF	TGTGCCAGCAGCTGGGGGGGGAGCTCCTACAATGAGCAGTTCTTC	TRBD2	TRBV5-4	TRBJ2-1	NA
CASSSPRLAGGRTDTQYF	TGTGCCAGCAGTTCCCCCCGACTAGCGGGAGGGCGGACAGATACGCAGTATTTT	TRBD2	TRBV27	TRBJ2-3	few
CASSSDRSYEQYF	TGCGCCAGCAGCTCGGACAGATCCTACGAGCAGTACTTC	NA	TRBV5-1	TRBJ2-7	once
CASSPWGPGTGSYEQYF	TGTGCCAGCAGCCCCTGGGGACCCGGGACAGGATCCTACGAGCAGTACTTC	TRBD1	TRBV5-6	TRBJ2-7	NA
CASRRGTNTGELFF	TGTGCCAGCAGACGGGGGACGAACACCGGGGAGCTGTTTTTT	NA	TRBV11-3	TRBJ2-2	NA
CASSPLGPGQGTDTQYF	TGTGCCAGCTCACCATTGGGTCCGGGACAGGGCACAGATACGCAGTATTTT	TRBD1	TRBV18	TRBJ2-3	once
CASSLAGLSYEQYF	TGTGCCAGCAGCTTAGCGGGCCTCTCCTACGAGCAGTACTTC	TRBD2	TRBV2	TRBJ2-7	NA
CASSLVPRLTGGGEQFF	TGTGCCAGCAGCTTAGTCCCCCGACTGACAGGCGGGGGGGAGCAGTTCTTC	TRBD2	TRBV11-2	TRBJ2-1	NA
CASSPGWGPRQPQHF	TGTGCCAGCAGCCCAGGCTGGGGGCCCCGTCAGCCCCAGCATTTT	NA	TRBV6-5	TRBJ1-5	NA
CASSLGDGLAGRNEQFF	TGCGCCAGCAGCTTGGGAGATGGACTAGCGGGGAGGAATGAGCAGTTCTTC	TRBD2	TRBV5-1	TRBJ2-1	few
CASSATRQTNSPLHF	TGTGCCAGCAGTGCAACCAGGCAGACAAATTCACCCCTCCACTTT	NA	TRBV6-5	TRBJ1-6	once
CSSSFDSYEQYF	TGTTCCAGCAGCTTCGATAGCTACGAGCAGTACTTC	NA	TRBV7-9	TRBJ2-7	NA
CASSVVASGGYNEQFF	TGTGCCAGCAGCGTAGTCGCTAGCGGGGGGTACAATGAGCAGTTCTTC	TRBD2	TRBV9	TRBJ2-1	NA
CSVDRGNDNEQFF	TGCAGCGTTGACAGGGGGAATGACAATGAGCAGTTCTTC	TRBD1	TRBV29-1	TRBJ2-1	NA
CSVDAGGLSGELFF	TGCAGCGTTGATGCCGGGGGGCTAAGCGGGGAGCTGTTTTTT	NA	TRBV29-1	TRBJ2-2	NA
CASSTSGSRDTQYF	TGTGCCAGCAGCACGAGCGGGAGTAGGGATACGCAGTATTTT	TRBD2	TRBV9	TRBJ2-3	NA
CASSMGGPGETQYF	TGTGCCAGTAGTATGGGGGGGCCCGGGGAGACCCAGTACTTC	NA	TRBV19	TRBJ2-5	NA
CASSLGGTSGGAGNEQFF	TGTGCCAGCAGCTTGGGAGGGACTAGCGGGGGGGCCGGAAATGAGCAGTTCTTC	TRBD2	TRBV5-4	TRBJ2-1	NA
CASTLGGEGRTGELFF	TGTGCCAGCACCCTGGGTGGGGAGGGAAGGACCGGGGAGCTGTTTTTT	TRBD2	TRBV28	TRBJ2-2	few
CASSLENTNRAYYGYTF	TGCGCCAGCAGTCTCGAAAACACCAACAGGGCCTACTATGGCTACACCTTC	NA	TRBV4-1	TRBJ1-2	few